This T cell receptor (beta chain) stems from a study of blood T cell repertoires in COVID-19. Study in general: COVID-19 samples from acute and convalescent phases originated in the United States, Italy and Spain. PBMCs, B-cell-depleted T cells, or T cells provided the cDNA or gDNA that made up the material.

In the study's own analysis: For nucleated cells, counts were estimated from reference gene primer amplification. Method: immunoSEQ multiplex PCR; TCRdb's copy keeps in-frame clones and lacks some. The V and J calls and the clone size are those of that table, but D and trimming were determined from the DNA. The sample has more than 85,000 clones, nearly 80% seen once. This clonotype was obtained from a woman over 75 with active or convalescent COVID-19. Sequencing was carried out using peripheral blood.

The chain's CDR3 is CASSLDELAGLYNEQFF. CDR3 DNA sequence: TGTGCCAGCAGCTTGGACGAACTAGCGGGCCTATACAATGAGCAGTTCTTC. The chain has TRBV5-6 and TRBJ2-1; 9 bases align to TRBD2. From germline, CDR1 is SGHDT and CDR2 YYEEEE. With 0 bases clipped from V and 4 bases from J, the junction kept 8 bases outside the gene matches. This CDR3 is 17 amino acids long.